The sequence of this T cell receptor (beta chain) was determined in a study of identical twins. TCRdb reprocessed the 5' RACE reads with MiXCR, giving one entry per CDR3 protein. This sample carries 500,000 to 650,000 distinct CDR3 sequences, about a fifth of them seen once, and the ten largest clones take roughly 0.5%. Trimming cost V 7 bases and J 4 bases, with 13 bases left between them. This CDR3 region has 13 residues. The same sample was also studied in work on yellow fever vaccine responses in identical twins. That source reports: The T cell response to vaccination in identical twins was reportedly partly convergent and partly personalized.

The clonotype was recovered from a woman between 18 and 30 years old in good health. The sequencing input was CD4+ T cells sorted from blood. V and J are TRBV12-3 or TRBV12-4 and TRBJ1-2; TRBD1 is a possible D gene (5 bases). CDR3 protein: CASTARGGYGYTF. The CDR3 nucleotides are TGTGCCAGCACCGCCCGGGGGGGCTATGGCTACACCTTC.